The present entry profiles one T cell receptor beta chain with its context. The antigen is undetermined. Sequencing used immunoSEQ multiplex PCR; TCRdb keeps in-frame clones, though not all of them. Of over 80,000 clones in the sample, 87% were seen once. The entry originates in a study of siplizumab effects on memory and regulatory T cells. Findings and caveats of the study: Neither a naive nor a memory phenotype was assignable to roughly 80-96% of proliferating CD4+ or CD8+ clones. Mappable CD4+ clones that were alloreactive averaged around 70% Treg-derived with siplizumab versus around 25% in controls. No functional test confirmed suppression by proliferating siplizumab-culture Tregs.

V lost 3 bases and J 5 bases, leaving 19 bases between the germline ends. The V gene's germline CDR1 is SQVTM and CDR2 ANQGSEA. CDR3 size: 15 residues. The sample consisted of Tregs sorted from blood. V and J are TRBV29-1 and TRBJ1-2; D is unresolved. This sequence was found in a human donor in good health. The CDR3 nucleotides are TGCAGCGTTGATTTAATAGGAGTCCGCCGGTATGGCTACACCTTC. This sequence encodes CSVDLIGVRRYGYTF.